These T cell receptor beta chains were read from a single sample in a study of T-cell reconstitution after alpha-beta-depleted transplantation in children. TCRdb recomputed calls from the PCR reads with MiXCR, one row per CDR3 protein. The sample lists 90,000 to 130,000 distinct CDR3 sequences; about 9.4% were seen once. Sequenced here: PBMCs from the stem cell graft donor, sampled from the stem cell graft. The origin of the receptors is a human donor who donated a stem cell graft to a child with acute lymphoblastic leukemia. The CDR3 runs from the conserved cysteine through the conserved F or W. The D gene is left open where the match is weak. Expanded clones are given a class, and other clones once, few, many or no size at all.

D gene	V gene	clone size	J gene	CDR3 protein	CDR3 DNA
TRBD2	TRBV6-4	many	TRBJ2-2	CASSDTSGSTGELFF	TGTGCCAGCAGTGACACTAGCGGGAGCACCGGGGAGCTGTTTTTT
TRBD1	TRBV6-5	many	TRBJ2-1	CASSYLRQGSHNEQFF	TGTGCCAGCAGTTACTTAAGACAGGGTTCCCACAATGAGCAGTTCTTC
TRBD2	TRBV5-1	many	TRBJ2-7	CASSHGTSGYEQYF	TGCGCCAGCAGCCATGGGACTAGCGGTTACGAGCAGTACTTC
TRBD2	TRBV4-2	NA	TRBJ2-7	CASSPVPLGTRLYYEQYF	TGTGCCAGCAGCCCCGTCCCCCTCGGGACTAGGCTTTACTACGAGCAGTACTTC
TRBD2	TRBV27	many	TRBJ2-7	CASSPTSGLLYEQYF	TGTGCCAGCAGCCCGACTAGCGGTCTTTTATACGAGCAGTACTTC
NA	TRBV20-1	many	TRBJ1-1	CSASIRPNTEAFF	TGCAGTGCTAGCATAAGGCCGAACACTGAAGCTTTCTTT
NA	TRBV10-3	many	TRBJ1-5	CAIGEEPNQPQHF	TGTGCCATCGGCGAGGAACCGAATCAGCCCCAGCATTTT
TRBD2	TRBV4-3	medium-sized	TRBJ2-7	CASSQDSETSGRYEQYF	TGCGCCAGCAGCCAAGATTCTGAGACTAGCGGGCGCTACGAGCAGTACTTC
NA	TRBV20-1	many	TRBJ2-5	CSLRGRETQYF	TGCAGCCTCAGGGGTCGGGAGACCCAGTACTTC
NA	TRBV7-2	many	TRBJ2-5	CASSTWDGQETQYF	TGTGCCAGCAGCACCTGGGACGGCCAAGAGACCCAGTACTTC
NA	TRBV4-3	many	TRBJ2-7	CASSQDISDSSYEQYF	TGCGCCAGCAGCCAGGACATTAGCGACAGCTCCTACGAGCAGTACTTC
NA	TRBV7-9	many	TRBJ1-2	CASSTEYYGYTF	TGTGCCAGCAGTACAGAGTACTATGGCTACACCTTC
TRBD2	TRBV11-2	many	TRBJ2-5	CASSPTQGLAGVFETQYF	TGTGCCAGCAGCCCAACCCAGGGACTAGCGGGAGTGTTTGAGACCCAGTACTTC
NA	TRBV18	many	TRBJ1-4	CASSPGTFATNEKLFF	TGTGCCAGCTCACCGGGGACGTTTGCAACTAATGAAAAACTGTTTTTT
NA	TRBV5-6	many	TRBJ2-5	CASSLGTGPYQETQYF	TGTGCCAGCAGCTTGGGAACAGGGCCCTACCAAGAGACCCAGTACTTC
TRBD1	TRBV7-9	many	TRBJ1-1	CASRLLQGANTEAFF	TGTGCCAGCAGACTGTTACAGGGGGCGAACACTGAAGCTTTCTTT
TRBD1	TRBV24-1	many	TRBJ2-1	CATSEKGQGFYNEQFF	TGTGCCACCAGTGAGAAGGGACAGGGGTTTTACAATGAGCAGTTCTTC
TRBD1	TRBV7-6	many	TRBJ1-2	CASSLQQGGYGYTF	TGTGCCAGCAGCTTACAACAGGGGGGTTATGGCTACACCTTC
NA	TRBV28	medium-sized	TRBJ2-2	CASSFRGGGELFF	TGTGCCAGCAGTTTTAGGGGTGGCGGGGAGCTGTTTTTT
NA	TRBV9	many	TRBJ2-5	CASSVELDSGTQYF	TGTGCCAGCAGCGTAGAATTGGACTCCGGGACCCAGTACTTC
NA	TRBV19	many	TRBJ1-6	CASRTANSPLHF	TGTGCCAGTAGGACCGCGAATTCACCCCTCCACTTT
TRBD1	TRBV5-1	many	TRBJ2-3	CASSLAQGARDTQYF	TGCGCCAGCAGCTTGGCACAGGGGGCGAGAGATACGCAGTATTTT
NA	TRBV24-1	many	TRBJ1-2	CATSEGPLSYTF	TGTGCCACCAGTGAAGGACCGCTTAGCTACACCTTC
TRBD2	TRBV5-1	many	TRBJ2-1	CASSLASSSGSYNEQFF	TGCGCCAGCAGCTTGGCCTCTTCTAGCGGGAGTTACAATGAGCAGTTCTTC
NA	TRBV7-2	many	TRBJ1-2	CASSLANGGTNYGYTF	TGTGCCAGCAGCTTAGCAAACGGCGGAACTAACTATGGCTACACCTTC
TRBD1	TRBV7-2	many	TRBJ2-1	CASSLAPYRGKFYNEQFF	TGTGCCAGCAGCTTAGCGCCCTACAGGGGAAAGTTCTACAATGAGCAGTTCTTC
NA	TRBV3-1	many	TRBJ2-2	CASSQDLSGIRTGELFF	TGTGCCAGCAGCCAAGATTTGTCAGGGATACGCACCGGGGAGCTGTTTTTT
NA	TRBV7-8	many	TRBJ1-5	CATTETEMRNQPQHF	TGTGCCACCACAGAGACGGAGATGCGCAATCAGCCCCAGCATTTT
NA	TRBV20-1	many	TRBJ1-5	CSATRNSNQPQHF	TGCAGTGCTACCCGAAATAGCAATCAGCCCCAGCATTTT
TRBD2	TRBV3-1	many	TRBJ2-2	CASSQLAGEVNTGELFF	TGTGCCAGCAGTCAGTTGGCGGGGGAAGTGAACACCGGGGAGCTGTTTTTT
TRBD1	TRBV7-9	few	TRBJ2-3	CASRTGQGRFDTQYF	TGTGCCAGCAGGACCGGACAGGGTAGATTCGATACGCAGTATTTT
TRBD1	TRBV4-3	many	TRBJ2-3	CASSQGGTGLSDTQYF	TGCGCCAGCAGCCAAGGGGGGACAGGGTTGTCAGATACGCAGTATTTT
TRBD2	TRBV7-2	many	TRBJ2-2	CASSLVVTSGTGELFF	TGTGCCAGCAGCTTAGTCGTGACTAGCGGGACCGGGGAGCTGTTTTTT
NA	TRBV12-3/TRBV12-4	many	TRBJ2-3	CASSFDSQYF	TGTGCCAGCAGTTTCGACTCGCAGTATTTT
NA	TRBV20-1	NA	TRBJ2-1	CSAKGGYNEQFF	TGCAGTGCCAAGGGTGGCTACAATGAGCAGTTCTTC
NA	TRBV6-5	many	TRBJ2-6	CASRGRDSGANVLTF	TGTGCCAGCAGGGGACGGGACTCTGGGGCCAACGTCCTGACTTTC
TRBD2	TRBV12-3/TRBV12-4	many	TRBJ2-1	CASSFKAGLVNEQFF	TGTGCCAGCAGTTTTAAGGCCGGACTAGTTAATGAGCAGTTCTTC
NA	TRBV28	many	TRBJ2-1	CASRTGGGNGDEQFF	TGTGCCAGCAGAACCGGGGGCGGGAATGGCGATGAGCAGTTCTTC
TRBD1	TRBV7-2	many	TRBJ2-2	CASSPDRVTGELFF	TGTGCCAGCAGCCCGGACAGGGTCACCGGGGAGCTGTTTTTT
TRBD1	TRBV6-5	once	TRBJ2-3	CASSYQIGTGATDTQYF	TGTGCCAGCAGTTACCAAATCGGGACAGGAGCCACAGATACGCAGTATTTT
NA	TRBV29-1	many	TRBJ2-3	CSVSNRAASDTQYF	TGCAGCGTTAGTAACAGGGCGGCGTCCGATACGCAGTATTTT
TRBD1	TRBV14	many	TRBJ2-7	CASSHYRDRTYEQYF	TGTGCCAGCAGCCATTACCGGGACAGGACCTACGAGCAGTACTTC
NA	TRBV7-2	many	TRBJ2-2	CASRLQGLGTGELFF	TGTGCCAGCAGGCTGCAGGGTTTGGGCACCGGGGAGCTGTTTTTT
NA	TRBV20-1	many	TRBJ1-2	CSANLGMNYGYTF	TGCAGTGCTAATCTGGGGATGAACTATGGCTACACCTTC
TRBD1	TRBV12-3/TRBV12-4	many	TRBJ1-1	CASSQGQGPNTEAFF	TGTGCCAGCAGTCAAGGACAGGGGCCGAACACTGAAGCTTTCTTT
TRBD1	TRBV5-1	many	TRBJ2-5	CASSHGQGVETQYF	TGCGCCAGCAGCCACGGACAGGGGGTAGAGACCCAGTACTTC
NA	TRBV7-2	many	TRBJ1-4	CASSRTATPATNEKLFF	TGTGCCAGCAGCCGTACGGCGACACCTGCAACTAATGAAAAACTGTTTTTT